This T cell receptor (beta chain) was captured by sequencing in a study of Graves' ophthalmopathy and Graves' hyperthyroidism. About the study: Specimen type is peripheral blood, obtained at initial diagnosis before any treatment. Study-wide results and limits: Ophthalmopathy was separated from stable hyperthyroidism by a 13-signature model with 87.88% sensitivity and roughly 84% specificity.

Note on this clonotype: Its antigen is currently unknown.

RNA served as the template for amplifying TCR beta CDR3 regions. An opening RT-PCR round employed HTBI primers and preceded a second-round multiplex PCR. Using its own MiXCR run on the multiplex PCR reads, TCRdb lists one record per CDR3 protein. The profile shows almost 750,000 distinct CDR3 sequences, 40% of them singletons. Exclusion covered patients with other autoimmune diseases or uncontrolled infections (as well as pregnancy or lactation). Clinicians diagnosed using symptoms, serum thyroxine, TRAb, thyroid ultrasound and orbital computed tomography. With 10 bases clipped from V and 4 bases from J, the junction kept 10 bases outside the gene matches. Germline lookup yields CDR1 ENHRY and CDR2 SYGVKD. The CDR3 contains 13 residues.

The sample taken for sequencing was peripheral blood. The chain links TRBV10-3 to TRBJ2-7; 7 positions match TRBD1. This receptor was identified in an adult man with Graves' ophthalmopathy. The CDR3: CASNYRGEYEQYF. The CDR3 DNA reads TGTGCCAGCAATTACAGGGGCGAGTACGAGCAGTACTTC.